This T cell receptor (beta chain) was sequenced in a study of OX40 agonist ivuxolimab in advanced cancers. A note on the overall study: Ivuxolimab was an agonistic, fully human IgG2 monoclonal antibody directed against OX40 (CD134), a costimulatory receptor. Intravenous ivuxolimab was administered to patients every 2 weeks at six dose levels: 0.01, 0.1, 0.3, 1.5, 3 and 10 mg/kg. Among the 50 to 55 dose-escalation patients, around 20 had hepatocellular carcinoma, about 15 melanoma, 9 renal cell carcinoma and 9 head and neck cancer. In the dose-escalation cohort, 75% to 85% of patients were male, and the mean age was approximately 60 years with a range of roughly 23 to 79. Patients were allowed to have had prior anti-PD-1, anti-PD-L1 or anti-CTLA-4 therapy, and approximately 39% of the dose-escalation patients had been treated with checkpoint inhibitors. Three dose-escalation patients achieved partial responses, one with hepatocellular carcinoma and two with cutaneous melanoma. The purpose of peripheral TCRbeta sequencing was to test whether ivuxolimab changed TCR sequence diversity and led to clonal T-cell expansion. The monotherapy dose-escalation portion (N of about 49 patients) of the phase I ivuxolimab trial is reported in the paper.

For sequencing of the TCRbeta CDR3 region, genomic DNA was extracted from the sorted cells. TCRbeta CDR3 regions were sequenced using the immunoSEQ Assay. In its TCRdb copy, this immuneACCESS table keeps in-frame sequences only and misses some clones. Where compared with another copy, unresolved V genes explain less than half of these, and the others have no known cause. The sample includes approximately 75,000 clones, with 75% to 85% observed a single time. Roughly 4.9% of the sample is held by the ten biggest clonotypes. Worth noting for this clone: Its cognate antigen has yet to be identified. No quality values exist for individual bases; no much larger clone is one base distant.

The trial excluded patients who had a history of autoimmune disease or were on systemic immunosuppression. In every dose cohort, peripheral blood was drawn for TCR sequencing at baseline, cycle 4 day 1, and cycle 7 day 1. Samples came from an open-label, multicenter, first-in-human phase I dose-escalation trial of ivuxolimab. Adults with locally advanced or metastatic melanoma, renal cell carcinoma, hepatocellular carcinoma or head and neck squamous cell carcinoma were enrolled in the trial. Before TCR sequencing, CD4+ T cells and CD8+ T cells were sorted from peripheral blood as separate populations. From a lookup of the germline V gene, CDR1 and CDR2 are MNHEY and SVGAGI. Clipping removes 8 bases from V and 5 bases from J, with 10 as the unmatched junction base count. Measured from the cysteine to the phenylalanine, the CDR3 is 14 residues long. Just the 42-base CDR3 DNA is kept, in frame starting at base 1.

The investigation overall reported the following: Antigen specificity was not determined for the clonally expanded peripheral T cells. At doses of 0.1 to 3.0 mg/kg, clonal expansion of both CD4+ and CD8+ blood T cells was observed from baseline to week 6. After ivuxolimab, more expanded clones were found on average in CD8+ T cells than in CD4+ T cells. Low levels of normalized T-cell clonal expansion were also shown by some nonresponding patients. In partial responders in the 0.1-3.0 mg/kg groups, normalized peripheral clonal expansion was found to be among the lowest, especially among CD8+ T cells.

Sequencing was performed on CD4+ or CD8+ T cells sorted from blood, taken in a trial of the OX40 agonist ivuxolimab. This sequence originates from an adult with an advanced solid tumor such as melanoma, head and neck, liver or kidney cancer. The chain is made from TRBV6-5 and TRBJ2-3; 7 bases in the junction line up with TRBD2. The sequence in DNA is TGTGCCAGCGGGCGTGGGGGGGAGAGAGATACGCAGTATTTT. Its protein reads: CASGRGGERDTQYF.